What follows describes a single T cell receptor (beta chain). The CDR3 runs to 16 residues. With 6 bases removed from V and 3 bases from J, the gap between germline ends came to 18 bases. Germline V gene lookup returns CDR1 MDHEN and CDR2 SYDVKM. The data originate from a study of cytomegalovirus exposure and HLA in healthy donors. In the PCR, 60 Vbeta and 13 Jbeta primers were used. The table came from immunoSEQ multiplex PCR; TCRdb's copy has only in-frame clones and leaves some out. The data hold 100,000 or so clones, with roughly 80% observed a single time. The chain employs TRBV28 and TRBJ1-5, with D perhaps TRBD1 (5 bases). This receptor was identified in a man aged 30 to 45 in good health and CMV-seropositive. Material for sequencing was PBMCs. In DNA form, the CDR3 reads TGTGCCAGCAGCCAAGCAGGGCCTTGGAACAATCAGCCCCAGCATTTT. As protein: CASSQAGPWNNQPQHF.